This TCR beta chain stems from a study of blood T cells in healthy people across ages. Using a J-beta primer mix together with a sample-barcoded 5' primer, a second PCR was run for roughly 6 to 12 cycles. TCRdb reprocessed the 5' RACE reads via MiXCR and lists one record per CDR3 protein. The sample has 1.5 million or so distinct CDR3 sequences, approximately 43% seen once. In its sample, this clonotype was seen a few times. Per sample, no less than 5.5 micrograms of total RNA were extracted. CDR1 is SGDLS, CDR2 YYNGEE, per germline. The CDR3 is made up of 12 amino acids. The V and J ends lost 6 bases and 4 bases respectively, with 10 bases between them.

V is TRBV9 and J is TRBJ1-2; no firm D call. The clonotype was recovered from a woman between 18 and 29 years old in good health. Sequencing was performed on blood. This chain's CDR3 is CASTGRLYGYTF. The CDR3 nucleotides are TGTGCCAGCACGGGCAGGCTCTATGGCTACACCTTC.